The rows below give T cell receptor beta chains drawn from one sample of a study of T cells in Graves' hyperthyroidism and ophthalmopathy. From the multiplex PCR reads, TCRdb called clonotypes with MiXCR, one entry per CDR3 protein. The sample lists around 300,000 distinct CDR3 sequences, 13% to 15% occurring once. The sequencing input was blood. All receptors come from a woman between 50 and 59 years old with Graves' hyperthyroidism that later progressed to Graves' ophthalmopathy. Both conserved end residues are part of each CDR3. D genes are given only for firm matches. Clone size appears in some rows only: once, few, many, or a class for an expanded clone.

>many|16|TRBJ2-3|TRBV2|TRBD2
TGTGCCAGTTCCCGACTGACTAGCGGGAGCGATGATACGCAGTATTTT
CASSRLTSGSDDTQYF
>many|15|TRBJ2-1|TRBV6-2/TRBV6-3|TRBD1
TGTGCCAGCAGATTCCGGGACAGGGCCTACAATGAGCAGTTCTTC
CASRFRDRAYNEQFF
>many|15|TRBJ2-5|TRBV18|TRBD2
TGTGCCAGCTCATTCCCGACTAGCGGGAGAGAGACCCAGTACTTC
CASSFPTSGRETQYF
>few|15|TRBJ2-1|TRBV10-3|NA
TGTGCCATCAGTGACCCGGACTACCCCTACAATGAGCAGTTCTTC
CAISDPDYPYNEQFF
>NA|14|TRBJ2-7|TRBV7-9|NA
TGTGCCAGCAGCCCACGGCGATCCAGAGACGAGCAGTACTTC
CASSPRRSRDEQYF
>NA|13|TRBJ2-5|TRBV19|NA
TGTGCCAGTAGTACTAGACACCAAGAGACCCAGTACTTC
CASSTRHQETQYF
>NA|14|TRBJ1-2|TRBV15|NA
TGTGCCACCAGCAGAGAGACCGAGAGGTATGGCTACACCTTC
CATSRETERYGYTF
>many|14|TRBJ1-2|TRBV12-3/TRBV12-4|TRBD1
TGTGCCAGCAGTTTACGCAGGGGGCAAGATGGCTACACCTTC
CASSLRRGQDGYTF
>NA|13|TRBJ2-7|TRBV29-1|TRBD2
TGCAGCGTTGAGAGCCCGGGGGGGGGAGAGCAGTACTTC
CSVESPGGGEQYF
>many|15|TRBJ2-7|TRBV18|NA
TGTGCCAGCTCACCGGGACGGTACTTCTCCTACGAGCAGTACTTC
CASSPGRYFSYEQYF
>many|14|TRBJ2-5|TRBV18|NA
TGTGCCAGCCAGATGGAGGGACTCCAAGAGACCCAGTACTTC
CASQMEGLQETQYF
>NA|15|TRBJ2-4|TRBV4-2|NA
TGTGCCAGCAGCCAGGCCAAGAGCGCCAAAAACATTCAGTACTTC
CASSQAKSAKNIQYF
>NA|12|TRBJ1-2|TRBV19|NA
TGTGCCAGTAGTATCTGGGGGAATGGCTACACCTTC
CASSIWGNGYTF
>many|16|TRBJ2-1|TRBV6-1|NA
TGTGCCAGCAGTCCCCATTTGCGCGGAGAACTCAATGAGCAGTTCTTC
CASSPHLRGELNEQFF
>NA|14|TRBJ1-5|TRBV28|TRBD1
TGTGCCAGCAGTTTCTACGGGACAGATCAGCCCCAGCATTTT
CASSFYGTDQPQHF
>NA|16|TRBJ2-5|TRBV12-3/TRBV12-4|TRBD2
TGTGCCAGCAGACCATCGGGACTAGCCAATCAAGAGACCCAGTACTTC
CASRPSGLANQETQYF
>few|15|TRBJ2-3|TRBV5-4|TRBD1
TGTGCCAGCAGCTTGCAACAGGGGGCAGGAGATACGCAGTATTTT
CASSLQQGAGDTQYF
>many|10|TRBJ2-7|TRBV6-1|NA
TGTGCCAGCTCACCCGAGGAGCAGTACTTC
CASSPEEQYF
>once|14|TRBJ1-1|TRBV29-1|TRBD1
TGCAGCGCCTCTAGGGCAGGGGGTAATACTGAAGCTTTCTTT
CSASRAGGNTEAFF
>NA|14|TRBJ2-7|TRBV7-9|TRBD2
TGTGCCAGCAGCTCGACTAGCGGGCCCTACGAGCAGTACTTC
CASSSTSGPYEQYF
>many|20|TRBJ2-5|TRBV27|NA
TGTGCCAGCAGCCGAGGGCGGCACGCAACCTTAAAAACGTACCAAGAGACCCAGTACTTC
CASSRGRHATLKTYQETQYF
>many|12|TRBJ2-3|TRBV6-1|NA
TGTGCCAGCATCGACTTCACAGATACGCAGTATTTT
CASIDFTDTQYF
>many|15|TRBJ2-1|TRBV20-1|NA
TGCAGTGCCCCACGCCCCGGACAGAGACCCAATGAGCAGTTCTTC
CSAPRPGQRPNEQFF
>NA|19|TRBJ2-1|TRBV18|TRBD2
TGTGCCAGCTCACTAGGACAGGATCATAGCGGGAGCTCCTACAATGAGCAGTTCTTC
CASSLGQDHSGSSYNEQFF
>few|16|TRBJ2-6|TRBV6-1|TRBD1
TGTGCCACCACCGGGACAGGGGCTTCTGGGGCCAACGTCCTGACTTTC
CATTGTGASGANVLTF
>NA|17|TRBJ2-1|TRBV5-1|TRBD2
TGCGCCAGCAGCTTATTAACTAGCGGGAGGGCCTACAATGAGCAGTTCTTC
CASSLLTSGRAYNEQFF
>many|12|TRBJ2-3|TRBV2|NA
TGTGCCAGCAGTGAACCCCCCGTGACGCAGTATTTT
CASSEPPVTQYF
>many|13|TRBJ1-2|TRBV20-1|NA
TGCAGTGCTAAACGGACCCCAACGGGAGACTACACCTTC
CSAKRTPTGDYTF
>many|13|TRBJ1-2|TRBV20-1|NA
TGCAGTGCCCCCATTGGGCGCGGCTATGGCTACACCTTC
CSAPIGRGYGYTF
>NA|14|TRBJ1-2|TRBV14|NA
TGTGCCAGCAGCCCTACGGGGGGGTACTATGGCTACACCTTC
CASSPTGGYYGYTF
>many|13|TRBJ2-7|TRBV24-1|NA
TGTGCCACCAGTGATGACAGATCCTACGAGCAGTACTTC
CATSDDRSYEQYF
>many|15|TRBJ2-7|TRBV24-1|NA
TGTGCCACCAGTGATAGCGGCCCGGCGAAATACGAGCAGTACTTC
CATSDSGPAKYEQYF
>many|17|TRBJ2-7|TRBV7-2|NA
NA
CASSLFLLRGSSYEQYF
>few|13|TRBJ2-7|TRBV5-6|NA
TGTGCCAGCAGCTTTAGGGGTGGGCACGAGCAGTACTTC
CASSFRGGHEQYF
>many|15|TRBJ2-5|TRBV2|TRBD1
TGTGCCAGCAGTGCGCCACAGGGGGCAGGGGAGACCCAGTACTTC
CASSAPQGAGETQYF
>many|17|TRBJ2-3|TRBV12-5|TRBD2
TGTGCTAGTGGTTTAACGATACTAGCGGGAGGGCCGAATACGCAGTATTTT
CASGLTILAGGPNTQYF
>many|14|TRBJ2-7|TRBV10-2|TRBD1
TGCGCCAGCAGTGAGGACAGGGCGAACTACGAGCAGTACTTC
CASSEDRANYEQYF
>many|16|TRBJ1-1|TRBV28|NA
TGTGCCAGCAGTTTACTGGAACCCTCGGCGGGGGCTGAAGCTTTCTTT
CASSLLEPSAGAEAFF
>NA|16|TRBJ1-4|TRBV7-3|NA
TGTGCCAGCAGCTCCCGGGGGGGGCTTGAGGCGGAAAAACTGTTTTTT
CASSSRGGLEAEKLFF
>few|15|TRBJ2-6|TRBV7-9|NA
TGTGCCAGCAGCTTGGTATCCGCTGGGGCCAACGTCCTGACTTTC
CASSLVSAGANVLTF